What follows are 32 T cell receptor beta chains derived from one specimen sequenced in a study of blood T cells in healthy people across ages. Alongside a J-beta primer mix, a sample-barcoded 5' primer served in a second PCR lasting roughly 7 to 12 cycles. In TCRdb, the 5' RACE reads were re-called with MiXCR into one record per CDR3 protein. Counted here are about 400,000 distinct CDR3 sequences, 45% to 65% occurring once; the ten biggest clones make up over 40%. Sequenced input: blood. The origin of the receptors is a man in his 60s in good health.

Regarding this clonotype: Sequence at one end of the junction differs from germline and may be a read error. The rearrangement joins TRBV5-8 to TRBJ2-1; TRBD2 is a possible D gene (6 bases). This CDR3 comprises 11 residues. Germline loops: CDR1 SGHTS, CDR2 YDEGEE. The CDR3 coding sequence is TGTGCCGGCAGCCCTCGGGGGGAGCAGTTCTTC. As protein: CAGSPRGEQFF.

The count of this clonotype is one. V gene TRBV4-2 combines with J gene TRBJ2-2, with 11 bases lining up with TRBD2. The CDR3 contains 16 residues. In germline, CDR1 is LGHNA, CDR2 YNFKEQ. V lost 1 base, J lost 4 bases, and 2 bases stayed unmatched. The CDR3: CASSQVAGGSTGELFF. DNA for the CDR3: TGTGCCAGCAGCCAAGTAGCGGGAGGGTCCACCGGGGAGCTGTTTTTT.

The V call is TRBV4-2, the J call TRBJ2-3; 8 nucleotides agree with TRBD2. The junction had 20 bases not matched to a gene; V was cut back by 1 base and J by 11 bases. CDR3 size: 18 residues. Germline CDR1 is LGHNA and CDR2 is YNFKEQ. The CDR3 sequence: CASSQASPGLGTDSRQYF. In nucleotides, the CDR3 is TGTGCCAGCAGCCAAGCATCACCGGGACTAGGAACGGACTCCAGGCAGTATTTT.

This chain joins TRBV20-1 and TRBJ2-1, with 13 nucleotides matching TRBD2. This CDR3 has 14 amino acids. CDR1 and CDR2 from the germline V gene are DFQATT and SNEGSKA (reference sequence). Trimming at V came to 1 base and at J to 7 bases, leaving 1 base not matched to a gene. The DNA of the CDR3 is TGCAGTGCTAGAGGGACTAGCGGGAGTAATGAGCAGTTCTTC. Protein sequence: CSARGTSGSNEQFF.

The sample holds a few counts of this clonotype. The chain employs TRBV6-6 and TRBJ2-7; 8 bases are shared with TRBD2. The J segment lost 0 bases and the V segment lost 7 bases, leaving 8 bases of the junction unmatched. Germline loops: CDR1 MNHNY, CDR2 SVGAGI (reference sequence). CDR3 length equals 15 residues. This chain's CDR3 is CASTHVAGNSYEQYF. The CDR3 bases are TGTGCCAGCACTCACGTAGCGGGGAACTCCTACGAGCAGTACTTC.

This chain joins TRBV7-8 and TRBJ2-2; D tentatively fits TRBD1 or TRBD2 (5 bases each). From germline, CDR1 is SGHVS and CDR2 FQNEAQ. V gave up 7 bases and J gave up 6 bases, with 18 bases separating them. The CDR3 consists of 15 residues. The CDR3 reads CASTLGLGGSGELFF. The CDR3 DNA sequence: TGTGCCAGCACCCTGGGGCTAGGCGGGTCCGGGGAGCTGTTTTTT.

The CDR3 DNA follows: TGCGCCAGCAGCTTTGACAGGGGCTACTACGAGCAGTACTTC. Its translation: CASSFDRGYYEQYF. This rearrangement joins TRBV5-1 to TRBJ2-7; 8 nucleotides match TRBD1. The CDR3 runs 14 residues. Germline trimming cut 2 bases from V and 3 bases from J; bases unmatched to any gene: 4. Germline V gives CDR1 SGHRS, CDR2 YFSETQ.

V is TRBV20-1 and J is TRBJ2-5; no definite D call. The closer fit of TRBJ2-7 to the DNA end suggests the J call may be wrong. Germline V gene lookup returns CDR1 DFQATT and CDR2 SNEGSKA (reference sequence). The CDR3 totals 12 residues. The CDR3 DNA reads as TGCAGTGCTAGAAAGGGCTCCTACGAGCAGTACTTC. It yields the protein CSARKGSYEQYF.

This chain joins TRBV5-5 and TRBJ2-5, with unresolved D. This CDR3 is 14 amino acids long. Trimming shortened V by 0 bases and J by 1 base, and 7 bases separated the two germline ends. Germline V lookup: CDR1 SGHKS, CDR2 YYEKEE (reference sequence). CDR3 sequence reads: CASSLEDFQETQYF. The CDR3 DNA is TGTGCCAGCAGCTTGGAAGACTTCCAAGAGACCCAGTACTTC. Filled out from reference TRBV5-5 and TRBJ2-5, the complete variable domain reads DAGVTQSPTHLIKTRGQQVTLRCSPISGHKSVSWYQQVLGQGPQFIFQYYEKEERGRGNFPDRFSARQFPNYSSELNVNALLLGDSALYLCASSLEDFQETQYFGPGTRLLVL.

The rearrangement joins TRBV6-1 to TRBJ2-5; 8 positions match TRBD1. Germline CDR1 is MNHNS and CDR2 is SASEGT. V shed 3 bases and J 1 base; nucleotides not matched to a gene: 4. CDR3 length: 15 amino acids. The CDR3 sequence: CASSDGQGPQETQYF. CDR3 coding DNA: TGTGCCAGCAGTGACGGACAGGGACCCCAAGAGACCCAGTACTTC.

This clonotype has just a few counts. The rearrangement links TRBV12-3 or TRBV12-4 to TRBJ2-3, with 7 bases matching TRBD2. With 6 bases clipped from V and 6 bases from J, the junction kept 9 bases outside the gene matches. The CDR3 runs 14 residues. The chain's CDR3 is CASRSGVRADTQYF. For the CDR3, the DNA is TGTGCCAGCAGGAGCGGGGTGAGAGCGGATACGCAGTATTTT.

This clonotype came up a few times. This chain connects TRBV5-1 to TRBJ2-5; D remains ambiguous. This CDR3 contains 15 residues. Trimming took 6 bases from V and 1 from J, leaving 16 bases between them. Germline V CDR1 and CDR2: SGHRS, YFSETQ. CDR3 sequence (DNA): TGCGCCAGCACCAGGACGGGTTGGAGCCAAGAGACCCAGTACTTC. Its protein product is CASTRTGWSQETQYF.

This chain joins TRBV6-1 and TRBJ1-6; 12 bases fit TRBD1. The germline V gene has CDR1 MNHNS and CDR2 SASEGT. Trimming cost V 5 bases and J 1 base; bases outside gene matches: 9. This CDR3 is built from 19 residues. Here the CDR3 DNA reads TGTGCCAGCAGTCCGTTCGGGACAGGGGGCTCGTCCTATAATTCACCCCTCCACTTT. Its translation is CASSPFGTGGSSYNSPLHF.

V is TRBV5-1 and J is TRBJ2-7, with 9 bases matching TRBD1. The J call is uncertain, as TRBJ2-4 better fits the DNA end. The CDR3 totals 14 residues. Germline-derived CDR1 and CDR2 are SGHRS and YFSETQ. CDR3 nucleotides: TGCGCCAGCAGCACAGGGACAGGGAATGACATTCAGTACTTC. This codes for CASSTGTGNDIQYF.

This clonotype was seen a few times. CDR3 DNA sequence: TGTGCCAGCAGCGCCGGCGGGAGCGGGAGGTGGTCCTACGAGCAGTACTTC. It specifies CASSAGGSGRWSYEQYF. This sequence joins TRBV9 and TRBJ2-7; 9 bases align to TRBD2. The CDR3 covers 17 residues. V lost 3 bases to trimming and J lost 1 base; unmatched junction nucleotides: 11. The germline gives CDR1 SGDLS, CDR2 YYNGEE.

The chain combines TRBV28 with TRBJ1-1; D not resolved. Trimming took off 2 bases at V and 1 base at J, with 8 bases between the two ends. Germline V CDR1 and CDR2: MDHEN, SYDVKM. This CDR3 spans 14 amino acids. The CDR3 region has the DNA TGTGCCAGCAGTTTACCTACCAGGAACACTGAAGCTTTCTTT. It translates to CASSLPTRNTEAFF.

The chain joins TRBV27 to TRBJ2-6; D is unclear. Germline V gene data show CDR1 as MNHEY and CDR2 as SMNVEV (reference sequence). The CDR3 has 15 amino acids. V was shortened by 3 bases and J by 4 bases, with 10 bases between the two germline ends. CDR3: CASSFRALGANVLTF. For the CDR3, the DNA is TGTGCCAGCAGTTTTCGGGCTCTGGGGGCCAACGTCCTGACTTTC. The full variable domain, with the rest looked up from reference TRBV27 and TRBJ2-6, is EAQVTQNPRYLITVTGKKLTVTCSQNMNHEYMSWYRQDPGLGLRQIYYSMNVEVTDKGDVPEGYKVSRKEKRNFPLILESPSPNQTSLYFCASSFRALGANVLTFGAGSRLTVL.

The chain joins TRBV20-1 to TRBJ1-4; D is perhaps TRBD1 (5 bases). V was cut by 3 bases and J by 8 bases, with 13 bases left in between. Germline V gene data show CDR1 as DFQATT and CDR2 as SNEGSKA (reference sequence). The CDR3 runs 13 residues. The CDR3 bases are TGCAGTGCTAGCGGGCAGGGCCAGGAAAAACTGTTTTTT. This codes for CSASGQGQEKLFF.

This clonotype appeared a few times. The chain employs TRBV7-2 and TRBJ2-1; maybe TRBD2 (6 bases). Germline-derived CDR1 and CDR2 are SGHTA and FQGNSA. With 1 base removed from V and 7 bases from J, the gap between germline ends came to 11 bases. This CDR3 is built from 14 residues. Here the CDR3 reads CASSLGGRSNEQFF. CDR3 bases: TGTGCCAGCAGCTTAGGAGGGAGGTCTAATGAGCAGTTCTTC.

The genes are TRBV12-3 or TRBV12-4 and TRBJ1-1; D gene uncertain. V gave up 7 bases and J gave up 1 base, with 13 bases separating them. The CDR3 covers 14 residues. CDR3 nucleotides: TGTGCCAGCACCTTGGAACAGACGAACACTGAAGCTTTCTTT. This sequence encodes CASTLEQTNTEAFF.

This chain joins TRBV24-1 and TRBJ2-5; D ambiguous. Germline-derived CDR1 and CDR2 are KGHDR and SFDVKD. CDR3 size: 14 residues. V was cut by 0 bases and J by 5 bases, with 9 bases left in between. CDR3 nucleotide sequence: TGTGCCACCAGTGATTTGGGTACAAGGGAGACCCAGTACTTC. Amino acid sequence: CATSDLGTRETQYF.

V gene TRBV2 combines with J gene TRBJ2-7; tentatively, D is TRBD1 or TRBD2 (5 bases each). The germline CDR1 and CDR2 sequences are SNHLY and FYNNEI. Trimming removed 6 bases at V and 0 bases at J, with 12 bases between. The CDR3 contains 14 residues. The CDR3 protein is CASRAWGTSYEQYF. The CDR3 bases are TGTGCCAGCAGGGCTTGGGGGACCTCCTACGAGCAGTACTTC.

The rearrangement links TRBV4-3 to TRBJ1-2; D might be TRBD1 (5 bases). CDR3 length equals 18 residues. CDR1 is LGHNA and CDR2 is YSLEER in the germline V gene. V lost 0 bases, J lost 8 bases, and 25 bases lay in between. This chain's CDR3 is CASSQDLVGPGNMMGYTF. DNA of the CDR3: TGCGCCAGCAGCCAAGATCTTGTCGGCCCAGGGAATATGATGGGCTACACCTTC.

This clonotype has only a few counts. V is TRBV18 and J is TRBJ2-5, with D possibly matching TRBD1 (5 bases). Germline V gene lookup returns CDR1 KGHSH and CDR2 LQKENI. The CDR3 has 14 amino acids. Trimming left V 0 bases short and J 11 bases short, with 16 bases between. The CDR3 loop is CASSPPAGPGEQYF. The DNA for the CDR3 is TGTGCCAGCTCACCACCCGCAGGGCCTGGAGAGCAGTACTTC. Variable domain in full (rest from reference TRBV18 and TRBJ2-5): NAGVMQNPRHLVRRRGQEARLRCSPMKGHSHVYWYRQLPEEGLKFMVYLQKENIIDESGMPKERFSAEFPKEGPSILRIQQVVRGDSAAYFCASSPPAGPGEQYFGPGTRLLVL.

CDR3 coding DNA: TGTGCCAGCAGCCGGACGGAAGTCGGAGAGCAGTTCTTC. Translation: CASSRTEVGEQFF. This chain uses TRBV7-2 with TRBJ2-1; no firm D call. In germline, CDR1 is SGHTA, CDR2 FQGNSA. V lost 5 bases and J 10 bases, leaving 15 bases between the germline ends. This CDR3 has 13 amino acids.

This chain connects TRBV9 to TRBJ2-1, with a possible D match to TRBD2 (7 bases). The CDR3 runs 16 residues. The germline V gene encodes CDR1 SGDLS and CDR2 YYNGEE. V was trimmed by 4 bases and J by 5 bases, leaving 19 bases between them. CDR3 in amino acids: CASSSRRGGWDNEQFF. CDR3 DNA sequence: TGTGCCAGCAGCTCACGGAGGGGGGGCTGGGACAATGAGCAGTTCTTC.

This clonotype was detected many times. The chain joins TRBV7-2 to TRBJ2-5, with 10 nucleotides matching TRBD1. The J call may be wrong; the DNA end is better matched by TRBJ2-7. The CDR3 sequence is 15 residues long. Germline lookup yields CDR1 SGHTA and CDR2 FQGNSA. The CDR3 loop is CASSLSGQGWDEQYF. As DNA, the CDR3 is TGTGCCAGCAGTCTTTCGGGACAGGGGTGGGACGAGCAGTACTTC.

At least ten counts were recorded for this clonotype. This chain connects TRBV7-2 to TRBJ2-7; D is unclear. This CDR3 has 12 residues. Trimming removed 2 bases at V and 2 bases at J, with 4 bases between. The germline V gene has CDR1 SGHTA and CDR2 FQGNSA. CDR3 region: CASSLTAYEQYF. CDR3 DNA: TGTGCCAGCAGCTTAACGGCCTACGAGCAGTACTTC.

The rearrangement joins TRBV5-1 to TRBJ2-1; D not resolved. Germline loops: CDR1 SGHRS, CDR2 YFSETQ. The germline V and J ends were trimmed by 2 bases and 9 bases, with 9 bases remaining between them. The CDR3 covers 12 residues. CDR3 sequence (DNA): TGCGCCAGCAGCTTACGCGATACTGAGCAGTTCTTC. This codes for CASSLRDTEQFF.

The chain carries TRBV14 and TRBJ2-3, with D unresolved. There are 13 residues in the CDR3. The germline CDR1 and CDR2 sequences are SGHDN and FVKESK. Deletions cut 0 bases from V and 8 bases from J, with 9 bases between. CDR3 protein: CASSQDLRSTQYF. The CDR3 DNA is TGTGCCAGCAGCCAAGATCTCAGGAGTACGCAGTATTTT.

The rearrangement uses TRBV20-1 and TRBJ1-1; D not certain. This CDR3 has 12 residues. The V end lost 6 bases, the J end lost 7 bases, and 15 bases lay between the germline ends. From germline, CDR1 is DFQATT and CDR2 SNEGSKA (reference sequence). This CDR3 reads CSAISPIVEAFF. CDR3 DNA sequence: TGCAGTGCCATTAGCCCAATAGTTGAAGCTTTCTTT.

The chain recombines TRBV10-3 with TRBJ1-1, with unresolved D. V shed 4 bases and J shed 1 base, with 10 bases lying between them. The CDR3 is 14 residues long. Germline CDR1 reads ENHRY; CDR2 reads SYGVKD. The CDR3 reads CAISVKGPNTEAFF. CDR3 coding DNA: TGTGCCATCAGTGTAAAAGGGCCGAACACTGAAGCTTTCTTT.